Described below is a single T cell receptor beta chain sequence and its context. Its specificity is unknown. This entry comes from a study of response to subunit inactivated influenza vaccine. Study-level results: Authors suggested each seasonal flu vaccination may recruit only limited numbers of new T cells.

The ends were cut back, 5 bases at V and 4 bases at J, with 5 bases in the middle. CDR3 size: 11 residues. One entry per CDR3 protein, called by TCRdb with MiXCR from the RT-PCR reads. The repertoire includes some 520,000 distinct CDR3 sequences, 15% to 20% of them detected once, and roughly 3.1% sits in the top ten. The V call is TRBV12-3 or TRBV12-4, the J call TRBJ1-2; D is undetermined. The receptor was isolated from a man in his fifties or sixties who received an inactivated influenza vaccine. Sample: CD4+ T cells sorted from PBMCs, taken roughly 24 months after vaccination. CDR3 in amino acids: CASSTTYGYTF. The DNA of the CDR3 is TGTGCCAGCAGTACTACCTATGGCTACACCTTC.